This TCR beta chain is drawn from a study of Ad26.COV2.S vaccination and SARS-CoV-2 variants. Study-wide context: In the COV1001 trial, the donor was in the Ad26.COV2.S arm. Ad26.COV2.S given intramuscularly, once or twice 56 days apart. Regarding the study as a whole: People who got the vaccine had more spike-specific TCR breadth than people who got placebo.

A remark on this clone: Antigen specificity is unknown. Different DNA sequences within this sample yield the same CDR3.

Sequencing used immunoSEQ multiplex PCR; TCRdb keeps in-frame clones, though not all of them. The sample has under 550,000 clones, 90% seen once. Treatment described: around 19 received Ad26.COV2.S at low or high dose, single or two shots; 5 received placebo; per-sample allocation not given. On day 63 after the first injection, vaccine and placebo recipients gave samples. The sequence was obtained from a person aged 18-60 years who received the Ad26.COV2.S COVID-19 vaccine or a placebo. The sequencing used peripheral blood, collected in a trial of Ad26.COV2.S vaccine versus placebo.

This CDR3 reads CATSGTSGSYEQYF. CDR3 sequence (DNA): TGTGCCACCAGCGGGACTAGCGGGAGTTACGAGCAGTACTTC. This rearrangement joins TRBV15 to TRBJ2-7; 14 bases agree with TRBD2. V was pared by 5 bases and J by 4 bases, with 1 base of the junction left unmatched. Germline CDR1 is LNHNV and CDR2 is YYDKDF (reference sequence). The CDR3 spans 14 residues.